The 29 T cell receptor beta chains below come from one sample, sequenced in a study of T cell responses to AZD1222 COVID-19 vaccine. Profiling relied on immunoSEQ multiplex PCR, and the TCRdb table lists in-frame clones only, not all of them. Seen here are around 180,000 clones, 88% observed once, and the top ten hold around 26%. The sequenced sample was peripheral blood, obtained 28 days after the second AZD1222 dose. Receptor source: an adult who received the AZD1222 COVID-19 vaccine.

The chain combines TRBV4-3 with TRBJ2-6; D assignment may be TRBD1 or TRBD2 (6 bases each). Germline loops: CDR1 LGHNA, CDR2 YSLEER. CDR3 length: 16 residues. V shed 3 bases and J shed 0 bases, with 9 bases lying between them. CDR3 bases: TGCGCCAGCAGCCACGGGGGCCCCTCTGGGGCCAACGTCCTGACTTTC. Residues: CASSHGGPSGANVLTF.

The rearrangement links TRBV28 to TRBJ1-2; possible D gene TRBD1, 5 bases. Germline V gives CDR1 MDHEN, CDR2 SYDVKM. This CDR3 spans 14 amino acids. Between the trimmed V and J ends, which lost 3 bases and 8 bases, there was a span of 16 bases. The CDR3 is CASSLPTGPGGYTF. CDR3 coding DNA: TGTGCCAGCAGTTTGCCAACAGGCCCAGGGGGCTACACCTTC.

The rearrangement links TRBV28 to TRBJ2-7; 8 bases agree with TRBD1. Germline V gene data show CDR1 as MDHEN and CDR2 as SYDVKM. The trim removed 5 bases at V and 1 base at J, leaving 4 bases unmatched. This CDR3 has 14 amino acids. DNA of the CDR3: TGTGCCAGCAGTCCAGGGACAGGATCCTACGAGCAGTACTTC. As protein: CASSPGTGSYEQYF.

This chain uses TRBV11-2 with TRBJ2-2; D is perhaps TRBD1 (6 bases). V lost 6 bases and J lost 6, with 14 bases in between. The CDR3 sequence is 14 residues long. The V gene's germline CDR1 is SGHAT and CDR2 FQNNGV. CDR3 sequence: CASSGYRVPGELFF. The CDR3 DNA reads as TGTGCCAGCAGTGGATACAGGGTACCCGGGGAGCTGTTTTTT.

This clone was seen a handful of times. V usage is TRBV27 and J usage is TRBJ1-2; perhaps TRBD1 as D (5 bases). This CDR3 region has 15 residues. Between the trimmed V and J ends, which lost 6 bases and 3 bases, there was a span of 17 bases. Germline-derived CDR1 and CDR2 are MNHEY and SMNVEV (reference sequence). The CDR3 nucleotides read TGTGCCAGCAGACAACAAGGGGTCGCGGACTATGGCTACACCTTC. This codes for CASRQQGVADYGYTF.

The CDR3 reads CASSLQGAGYEQYF. The CDR3 DNA follows: TGTGCCAGCAGCTTACAGGGAGCGGGATACGAGCAGTACTTC. The chain joins TRBV7-2 to TRBJ2-7, with TRBD2 matching 7 bases. The germline gives CDR1 SGHTA, CDR2 FQGNSA. The V and J ends lost 2 bases and 4 bases, in that order; junction bases with no gene match: 5. CDR3 length: 14 amino acids. Based on the CDR3 plus reference TRBV7-2 and TRBJ2-7, the full variable domain is GAGVSQSPSNKVTEKGKDVELRCDPISGHTALYWYRQSLGQGLEFLIYFQGNSAPDKSGLPSDRFSAERTGGSVSTLTIQRTQQEDSAVYLCASSLQGAGYEQYFGPGTRLTVT.

CDR3 residues: CATSVAGGAGELFF. In nucleotides, the CDR3 is TGTGCCACCAGTGTGGCAGGGGGGGCCGGGGAGCTGTTTTTT. The V call is TRBV24-1, the J call TRBJ2-2; D possibly uses TRBD1 or TRBD2 (7 bases each). The CDR3 consists of 14 residues. The V gene's germline CDR1 is KGHDR and CDR2 SFDVKD. V was trimmed by 5 bases and J by 6 bases, leaving 12 bases between them.

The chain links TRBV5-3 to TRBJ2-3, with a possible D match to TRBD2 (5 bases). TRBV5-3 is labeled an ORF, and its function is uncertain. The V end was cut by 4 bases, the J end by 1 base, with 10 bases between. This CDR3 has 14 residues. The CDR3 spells CARSPQRRTDTQYF. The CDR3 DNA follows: TGTGCCAGAAGCCCACAGCGGCGCACAGATACGCAGTATTTT.

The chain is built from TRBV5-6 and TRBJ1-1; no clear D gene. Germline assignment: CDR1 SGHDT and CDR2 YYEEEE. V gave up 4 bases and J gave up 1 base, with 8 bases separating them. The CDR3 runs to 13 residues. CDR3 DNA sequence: TGTGCCAGCAGCAGCTTAGAGAACACTGAAGCTTTCTTT. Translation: CASSSLENTEAFF.

For the CDR3, the DNA is TGTGCCACAGGGACAGGGCCAAACACCGGGGAGCTGTTTTTT. It encodes CATGTGPNTGELFF. The V call is TRBV19, the J call TRBJ2-2; 9 bases fit TRBD1. V trimming: 10 bases; J trimming: 2 bases; junction bases outside the gene matches: 5. The CDR3 has 14 residues. In germline, CDR1 is LNHDA, CDR2 SQIVND (reference sequence).

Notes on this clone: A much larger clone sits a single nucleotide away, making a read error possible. DNA of the CDR3: TGTGCCAGCAGTTACTCGGGCAGCTCCTATAATTCACCCCTCCACTTT. Its translation: CASSYSGSSYNSPLHF. The J gene is TRBJ1-6, the V gene TRBV6-5, with D uncertain. Germline assignment: CDR1 MNHEY and CDR2 SVGAGI. This CDR3 spans 16 amino acids. The V gene lost 0 bases and the J gene lost 0 bases, with 6 bases spanning the gap.

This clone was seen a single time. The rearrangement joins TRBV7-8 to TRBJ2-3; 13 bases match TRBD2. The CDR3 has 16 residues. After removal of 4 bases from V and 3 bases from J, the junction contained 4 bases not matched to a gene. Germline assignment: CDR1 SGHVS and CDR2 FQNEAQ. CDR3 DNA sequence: TGTGCCAGCAGCTCCGGACTAGCGGGAGTGACAGATACGCAGTATTTT. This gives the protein CASSSGLAGVTDTQYF.

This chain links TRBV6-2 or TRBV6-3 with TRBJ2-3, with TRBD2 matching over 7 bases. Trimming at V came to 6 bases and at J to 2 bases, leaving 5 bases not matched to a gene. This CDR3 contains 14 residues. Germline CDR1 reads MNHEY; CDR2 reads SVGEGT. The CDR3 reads CASSSGLNTDTQYF. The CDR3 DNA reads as TGTGCCAGCAGCTCGGGACTAAACACAGATACGCAGTATTTT.

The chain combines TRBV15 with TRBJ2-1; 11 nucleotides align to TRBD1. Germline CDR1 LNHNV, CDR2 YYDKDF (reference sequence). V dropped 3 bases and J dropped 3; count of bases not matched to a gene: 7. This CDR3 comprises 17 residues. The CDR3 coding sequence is TGTGCCACCAGCAGTCGAACCGGGACAGGGGGCTACAATGAGCAGTTCTTC. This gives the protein CATSSRTGTGGYNEQFF.

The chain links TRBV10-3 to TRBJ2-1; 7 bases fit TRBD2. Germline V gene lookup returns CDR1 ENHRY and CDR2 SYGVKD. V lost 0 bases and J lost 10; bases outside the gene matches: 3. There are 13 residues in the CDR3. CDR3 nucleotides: TGTGCCATCAGTGAGTCGCTAGCGGCCGAGCAGTTCTTC. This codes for CAISESLAAEQFF.

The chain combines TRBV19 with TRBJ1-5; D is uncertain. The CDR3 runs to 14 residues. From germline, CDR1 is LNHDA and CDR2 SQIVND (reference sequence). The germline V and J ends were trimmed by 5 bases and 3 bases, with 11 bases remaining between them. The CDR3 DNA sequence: TGTGCCAGTAGTCCTTACGTAGCCAATCAGCCCCAGCATTTT. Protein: CASSPYVANQPQHF.

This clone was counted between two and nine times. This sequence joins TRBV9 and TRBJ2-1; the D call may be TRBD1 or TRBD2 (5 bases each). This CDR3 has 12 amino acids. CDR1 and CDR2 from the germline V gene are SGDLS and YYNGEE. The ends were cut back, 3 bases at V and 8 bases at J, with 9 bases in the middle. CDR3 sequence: CASSGGYDEQFF. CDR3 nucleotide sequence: TGTGCCAGCAGCGGGGGGTACGATGAGCAGTTCTTC.

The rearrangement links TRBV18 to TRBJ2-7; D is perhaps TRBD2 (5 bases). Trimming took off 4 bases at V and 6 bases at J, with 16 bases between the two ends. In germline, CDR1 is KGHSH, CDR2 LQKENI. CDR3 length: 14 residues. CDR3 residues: CASSRQTEAFEQYF. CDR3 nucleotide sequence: TGTGCCAGCTCACGTCAAACGGAGGCTTTCGAGCAGTACTTC.

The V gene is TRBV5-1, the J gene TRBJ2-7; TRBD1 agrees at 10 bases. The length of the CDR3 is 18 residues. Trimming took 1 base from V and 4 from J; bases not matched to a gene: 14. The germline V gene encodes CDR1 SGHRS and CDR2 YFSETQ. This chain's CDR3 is CASSLLPTSGQGIYEQYF. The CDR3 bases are TGCGCCAGCAGCTTGCTCCCAACCTCGGGACAGGGGATTTACGAGCAGTACTTC.

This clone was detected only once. As DNA, the CDR3 is TGTGCCAGCTCACCACCGAGATTCTCCTATAATTCACCCCTCCACTTT. This gives the protein CASSPPRFSYNSPLHF. The chain carries TRBV18 and TRBJ1-6; D not resolved. The CDR3 sequence is 16 residues long. Germline V gene data show CDR1 as KGHSH and CDR2 as LQKENI. The V and J ends lost 0 bases and 0 bases respectively, with 6 bases between them.

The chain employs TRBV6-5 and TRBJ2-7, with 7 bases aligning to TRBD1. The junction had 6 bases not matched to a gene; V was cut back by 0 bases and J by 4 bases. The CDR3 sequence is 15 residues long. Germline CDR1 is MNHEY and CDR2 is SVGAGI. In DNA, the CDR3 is TGTGCCAGCAGTTACTCTCGGACAGGCTTTTACGAGCAGTACTTC. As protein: CASSYSRTGFYEQYF.

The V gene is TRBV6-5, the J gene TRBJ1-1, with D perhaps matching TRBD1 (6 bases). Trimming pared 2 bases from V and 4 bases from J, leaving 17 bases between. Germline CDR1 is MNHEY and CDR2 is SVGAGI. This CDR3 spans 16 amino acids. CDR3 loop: CASSYGTGRRRTEAFF. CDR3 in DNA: TGTGCCAGCAGTTACGGTACAGGGAGGCGGCGCACTGAAGCTTTCTTT.

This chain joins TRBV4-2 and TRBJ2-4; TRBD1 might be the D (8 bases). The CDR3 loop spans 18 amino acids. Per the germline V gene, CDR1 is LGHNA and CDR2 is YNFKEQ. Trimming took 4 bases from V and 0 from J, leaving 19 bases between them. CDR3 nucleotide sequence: TGTGCCAGCAGCCCAGGGGGGGGCAGGGGGCTAGCCAAAAACATTCAGTACTTC. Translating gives CASSPGGGRGLAKNIQYF.

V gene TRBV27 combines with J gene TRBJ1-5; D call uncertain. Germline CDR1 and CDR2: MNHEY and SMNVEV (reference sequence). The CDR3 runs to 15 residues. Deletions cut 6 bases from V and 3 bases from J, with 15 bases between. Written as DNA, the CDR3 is TGTGCCAGCAGCAAAGAAGGCAGGAACAATCAGCCCCAGCATTTT. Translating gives CASSKEGRNNQPQHF.

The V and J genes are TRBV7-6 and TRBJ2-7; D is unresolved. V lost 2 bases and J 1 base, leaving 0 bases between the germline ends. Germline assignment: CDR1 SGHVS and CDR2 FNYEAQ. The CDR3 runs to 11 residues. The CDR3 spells CASSLSYEQYF. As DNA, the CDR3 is TGTGCCAGCAGCTTATCCTACGAGCAGTACTTC.

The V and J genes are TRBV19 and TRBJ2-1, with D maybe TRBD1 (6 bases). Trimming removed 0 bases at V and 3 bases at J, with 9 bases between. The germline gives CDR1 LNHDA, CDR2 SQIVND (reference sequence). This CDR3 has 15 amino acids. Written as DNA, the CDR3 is TGTGCCAGTAGTATAGACGGGACAAGCTACAATGAGCAGTTCTTC. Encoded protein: CASSIDGTSYNEQFF.

This chain's CDR3 is CASSRRTSGSRQYF. The CDR3 coding sequence is TGTGCCAGCAGCCGCCGGACTAGCGGGAGCCGCCAGTACTTC. This chain joins TRBV6-6 and TRBJ2-5; TRBD2 aligns across 13 bases. The V and J ends lost 6 bases and 10 bases, in that order; junction bases with no gene match: 8. The germline V gene has CDR1 MNHNY and CDR2 SVGAGI (reference sequence). The CDR3 length is 14 residues.

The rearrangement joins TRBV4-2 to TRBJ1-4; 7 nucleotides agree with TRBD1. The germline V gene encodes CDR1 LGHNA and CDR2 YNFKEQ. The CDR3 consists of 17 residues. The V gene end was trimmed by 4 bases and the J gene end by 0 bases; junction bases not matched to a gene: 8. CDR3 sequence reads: CASSPDRSQATNEKLFF. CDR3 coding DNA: TGTGCCAGCAGCCCGGACAGGAGTCAGGCAACTAATGAAAAACTGTTTTTT.

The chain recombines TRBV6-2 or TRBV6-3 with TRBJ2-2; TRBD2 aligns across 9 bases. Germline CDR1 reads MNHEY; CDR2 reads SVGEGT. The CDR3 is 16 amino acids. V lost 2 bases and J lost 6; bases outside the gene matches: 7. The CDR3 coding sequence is TGTGCCAGCAGTTACCTGGCGGGAGGGCCGGCCGGGGAGCTGTTTTTT. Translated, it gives CASSYLAGGPAGELFF.